The 3 T cell receptor beta chains given below trace back to one sample, sequenced in a study of regulatory dendritic cells for organ transplantation. Sequencing used immunoSEQ multiplex PCR; TCRdb keeps in-frame clones, though not all of them. Here the sample spans roughly 35,000 clones, about 89% being singletons. Input material: naive CD4+ T cells from blood. As for subset: CD45RA+ naive T cells. These TCRs come from a human donor in good health.

The V call is TRBV7-9, the J call TRBJ2-5, with 7 bases aligning to TRBD2. The J segment lost 7 bases and the V segment lost 5 bases, leaving 19 bases of the junction unmatched. This CDR3 contains 17 residues. The V gene's germline CDR1 is SEHNR and CDR2 FQNEAQ (reference sequence). In DNA form, the CDR3 reads TGTGCCAGCAGCAAGGAAGGAATAGCGGGCTCAAGGGGGACCCAGTACTTC. Translated, it gives CASSKEGIAGSRGTQYF.

The rearrangement uses TRBV7-2 and TRBJ2-2; D might be TRBD1 (5 bases). This CDR3 region has 14 residues. Trimming pared 6 bases from V and 2 bases from J, leaving 10 bases between. Germline V lookup: CDR1 SGHTA, CDR2 FQGNSA. The DNA for the CDR3 is TGTGCCAGCAGTCCCGGACAAAACACCGGGGAGCTGTTTTTT. Protein sequence: CASSPGQNTGELFF.

V is TRBV23-1 and J is TRBJ2-5; D is ambiguous. TRBV23-1 is an ORF, and what it does is uncertain. V was trimmed by 3 bases and J by 5 bases, leaving 7 bases between them. The CDR3 totals 12 residues. The DNA for the CDR3 is TGCGCCAGCAGTCAGAGGTTGGAGACCCAGTACTTC. It is translated as CASSQRLETQYF.